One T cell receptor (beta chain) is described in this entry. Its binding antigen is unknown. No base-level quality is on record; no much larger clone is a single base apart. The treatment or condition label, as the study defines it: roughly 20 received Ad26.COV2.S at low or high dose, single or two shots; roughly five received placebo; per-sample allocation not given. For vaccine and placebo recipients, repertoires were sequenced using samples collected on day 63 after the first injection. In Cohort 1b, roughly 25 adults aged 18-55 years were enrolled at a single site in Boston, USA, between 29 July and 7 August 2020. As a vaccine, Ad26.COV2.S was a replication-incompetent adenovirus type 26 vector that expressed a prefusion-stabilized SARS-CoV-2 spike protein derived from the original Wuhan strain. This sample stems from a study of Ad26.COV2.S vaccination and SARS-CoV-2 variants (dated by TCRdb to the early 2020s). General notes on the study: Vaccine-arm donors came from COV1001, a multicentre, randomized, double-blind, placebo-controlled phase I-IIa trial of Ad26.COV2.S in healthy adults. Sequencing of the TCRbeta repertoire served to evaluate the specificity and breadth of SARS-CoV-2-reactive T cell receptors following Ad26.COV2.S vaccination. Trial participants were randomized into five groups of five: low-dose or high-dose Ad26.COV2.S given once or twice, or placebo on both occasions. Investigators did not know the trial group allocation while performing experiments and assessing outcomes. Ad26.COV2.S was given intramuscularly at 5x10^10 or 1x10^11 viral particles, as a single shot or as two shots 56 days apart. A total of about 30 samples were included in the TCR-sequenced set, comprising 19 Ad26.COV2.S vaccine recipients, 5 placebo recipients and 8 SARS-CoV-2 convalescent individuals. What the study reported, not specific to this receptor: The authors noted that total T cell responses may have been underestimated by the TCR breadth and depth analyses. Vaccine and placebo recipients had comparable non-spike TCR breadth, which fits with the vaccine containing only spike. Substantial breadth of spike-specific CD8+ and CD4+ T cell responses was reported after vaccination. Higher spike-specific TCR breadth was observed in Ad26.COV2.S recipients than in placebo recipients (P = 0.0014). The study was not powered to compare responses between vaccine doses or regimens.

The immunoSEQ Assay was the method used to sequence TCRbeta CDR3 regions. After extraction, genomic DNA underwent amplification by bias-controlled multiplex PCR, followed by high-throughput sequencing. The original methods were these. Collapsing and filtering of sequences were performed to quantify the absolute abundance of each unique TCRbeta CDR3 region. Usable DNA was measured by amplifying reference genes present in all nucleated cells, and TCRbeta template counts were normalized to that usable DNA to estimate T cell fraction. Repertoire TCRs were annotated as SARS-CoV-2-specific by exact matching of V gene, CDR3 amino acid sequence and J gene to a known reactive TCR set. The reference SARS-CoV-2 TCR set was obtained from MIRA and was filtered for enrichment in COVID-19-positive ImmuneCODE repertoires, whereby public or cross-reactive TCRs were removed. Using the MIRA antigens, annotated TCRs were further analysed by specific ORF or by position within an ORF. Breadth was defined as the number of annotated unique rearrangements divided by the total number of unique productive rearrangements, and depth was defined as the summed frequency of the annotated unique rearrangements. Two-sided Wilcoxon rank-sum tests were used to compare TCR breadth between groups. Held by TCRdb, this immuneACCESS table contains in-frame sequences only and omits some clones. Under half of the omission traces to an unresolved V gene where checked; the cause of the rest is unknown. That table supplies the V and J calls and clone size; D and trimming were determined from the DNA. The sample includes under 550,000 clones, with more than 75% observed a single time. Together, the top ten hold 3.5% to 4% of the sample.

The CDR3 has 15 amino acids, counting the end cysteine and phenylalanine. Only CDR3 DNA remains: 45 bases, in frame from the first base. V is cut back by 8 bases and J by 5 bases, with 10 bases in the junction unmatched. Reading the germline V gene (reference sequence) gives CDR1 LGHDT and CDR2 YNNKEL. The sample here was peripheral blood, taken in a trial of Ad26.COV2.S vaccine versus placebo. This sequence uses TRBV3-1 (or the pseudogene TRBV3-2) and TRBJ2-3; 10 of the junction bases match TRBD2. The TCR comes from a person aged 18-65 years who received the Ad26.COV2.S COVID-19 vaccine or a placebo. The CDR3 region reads CASGQAGGREDTQYF. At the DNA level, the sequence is TGTGCCAGCGGACAAGCGGGGGGGCGGGAAGATACGCAGTATTTT.